The following is a T cell receptor beta chain sequence with its context. What it binds is unknown. CDR1 and CDR2 from the germline V gene are LGHNA and YNFKEQ. This CDR3 region has 15 residues. J gave up 7 bases and V 4 bases, and 12 bases lay outside the gene matches. This entry is derived from a study of CD8+ T cells in alopecia areata. Overall study results and limits: Alopecia totalis/universalis scalp especially showed more expanded CD8+ clones than normal scalp. The treated group had a single nonresponder, limiting CD8+ expansion-response conclusions.

Extracted RNA was reverse transcribed, and the resulting cDNA served as sequencing template. Sequenced by immunoSEQ multiplex PCR; TCRdb stores in-frame clones only, minus some. The data contain a few hundred thousand clones, roughly 40% of them singletons. Treatment here: oral pan-JAK inhibitor, 5-10 mg twice daily. PBMCs, the starting material, were the source of sorted CD4+ and CD8+ T cells. The specimen comprised CD4+ T cells sorted from blood, sampled at roughly week 36, from a patient treated with tofacitinib. V and J are TRBV4-2 and TRBJ2-7; 8 positions agree with TRBD1. The TCR originated in a human donor with alopecia areata. The CDR3 DNA follows: TGTGCCAGCAGCCCCCGCGGGCAGGGGGCGCGGGAGCAGTACTTC. Its protein product is CASSPRGQGAREQYF.